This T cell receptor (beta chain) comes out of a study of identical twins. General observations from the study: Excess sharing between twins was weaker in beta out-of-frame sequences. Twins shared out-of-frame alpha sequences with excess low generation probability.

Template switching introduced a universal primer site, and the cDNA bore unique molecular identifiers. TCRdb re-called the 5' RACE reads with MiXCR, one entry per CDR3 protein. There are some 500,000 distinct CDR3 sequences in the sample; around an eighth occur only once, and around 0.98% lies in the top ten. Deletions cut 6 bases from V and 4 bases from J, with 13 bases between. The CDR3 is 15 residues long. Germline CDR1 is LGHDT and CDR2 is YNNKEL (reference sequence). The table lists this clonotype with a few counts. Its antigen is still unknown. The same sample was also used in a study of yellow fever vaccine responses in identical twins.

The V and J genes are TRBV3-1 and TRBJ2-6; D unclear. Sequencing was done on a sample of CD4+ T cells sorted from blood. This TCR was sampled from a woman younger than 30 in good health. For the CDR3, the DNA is TGTGCCAGCAGAACAGTAGCCACCGGGGCCAACGTCCTGACTTTC. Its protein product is CASRTVATGANVLTF.